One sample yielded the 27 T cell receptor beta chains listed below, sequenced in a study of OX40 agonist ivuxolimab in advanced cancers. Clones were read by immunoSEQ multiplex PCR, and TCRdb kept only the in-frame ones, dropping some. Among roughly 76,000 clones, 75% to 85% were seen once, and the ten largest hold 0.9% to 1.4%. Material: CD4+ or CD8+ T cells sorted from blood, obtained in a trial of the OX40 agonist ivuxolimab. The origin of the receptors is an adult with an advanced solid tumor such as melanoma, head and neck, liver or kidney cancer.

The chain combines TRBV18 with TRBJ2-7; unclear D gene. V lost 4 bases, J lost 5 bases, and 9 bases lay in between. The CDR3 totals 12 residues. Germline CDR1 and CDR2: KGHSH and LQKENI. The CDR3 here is CASSLLENEQYF. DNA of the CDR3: TGTGCCAGCTCACTCCTAGAGAACGAGCAGTACTTC.

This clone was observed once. CDR3 nucleotides: TGTGCCAGCAGCTTGGTAATTGGCGACAACTATGGCTACACCTTC. This sequence encodes CASSLVIGDNYGYTF. The chain joins TRBV5-4 to TRBJ1-2; D is uncertain. The germline V and J ends were trimmed by 0 bases and 2 bases, with 11 bases remaining between them. The CDR3 has 15 amino acids. Germline values: CDR1 SGHNT, CDR2 YYREEE (reference sequence).

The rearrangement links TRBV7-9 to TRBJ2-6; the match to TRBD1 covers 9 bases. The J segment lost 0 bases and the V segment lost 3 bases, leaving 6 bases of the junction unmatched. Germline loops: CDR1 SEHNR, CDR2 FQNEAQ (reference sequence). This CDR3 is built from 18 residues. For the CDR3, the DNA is TGTGCCAGCAGCTTTCCACAGGGGGCACACTCTGGGGCCAACGTCCTGACTTTC. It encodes CASSFPQGAHSGANVLTF.

In DNA, the CDR3 is TGTGCCAGCAGCGTAGGGTGGGGGAACACCGGGGAGCTGTTTTTT. Its translation: CASSVGWGNTGELFF. V usage is TRBV9 and J usage is TRBJ2-2; D gene unclear. Germline assignment: CDR1 SGDLS and CDR2 YYNGEE. This CDR3 has 15 amino acids. V gave up 0 bases and J gave up 1 base, with 7 bases separating them. Full variable domain (missing parts from reference TRBV9 and TRBJ2-2): DSGVTQTPKHLITATGQRVTLRCSPRSGDLSVYWYQQSLDQGLQFLIQYYNGEERAKGNILERFSAQQFPDLHSELNLSSLELGDSALYFCASSVGWGNTGELFFGEGSRLTVL.

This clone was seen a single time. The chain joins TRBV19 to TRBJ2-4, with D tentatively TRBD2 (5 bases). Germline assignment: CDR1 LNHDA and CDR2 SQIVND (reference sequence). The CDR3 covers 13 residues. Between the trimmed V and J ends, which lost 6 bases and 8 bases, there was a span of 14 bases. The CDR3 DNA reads TGTGCCAGTAGCTCACGGGGAAGGGACATTCAGTACTTC. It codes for CASSSRGRDIQYF.

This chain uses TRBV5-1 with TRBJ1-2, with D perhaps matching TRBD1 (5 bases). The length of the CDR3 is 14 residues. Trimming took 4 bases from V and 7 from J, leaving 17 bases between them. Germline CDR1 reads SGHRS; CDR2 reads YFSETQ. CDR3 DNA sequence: TGCGCCAGCAGCCCGGACCTCAGGGATACTGGCTACACCTTC. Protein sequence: CASSPDLRDTGYTF. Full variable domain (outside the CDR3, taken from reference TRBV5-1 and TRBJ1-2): KAGVTQTPRYLIKTRGQQVTLSCSPISGHRSVSWYQQTPGQGLQFLFEYFSETQRNKGNFPGRFSGRQFSNSRSEMNVSTLELGDSALYLCASSPDLRDTGYTFGSGTRLTVV.

CDR3 region: CASSQDSTFSGNTIYF. The CDR3 DNA reads TGCGCCAGCAGCCAAGATTCGACTTTCTCTGGAAACACCATATATTTT. The chain couples TRBV4-3 to TRBJ1-3; D is ambiguous. Germline V gene lookup returns CDR1 LGHNA and CDR2 YSLEER. The CDR3 extends over 16 amino acids. V was pared by 0 bases and J by 0 bases, with 9 bases between.

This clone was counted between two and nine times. The DNA for the CDR3 is TGTGCCAGCAGCCAAGGACAGGGGCCAAATCAGCCCCAGCATTTT. Residues: CASSQGQGPNQPQHF. This chain links TRBV7-2 with TRBJ1-5; 9 bases are shared with TRBD1. The J segment lost 4 bases and the V segment lost 5 bases, leaving 6 bases of the junction unmatched. Germline-derived CDR1 and CDR2 are SGHTA and FQGNSA. The CDR3 totals 15 residues.

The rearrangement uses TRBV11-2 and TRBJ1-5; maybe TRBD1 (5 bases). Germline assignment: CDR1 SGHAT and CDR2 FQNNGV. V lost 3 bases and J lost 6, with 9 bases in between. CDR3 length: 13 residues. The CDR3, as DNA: TGTGCCAGCAGCTTCAGGGACGGTCAGCCCCAGCATTTT. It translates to CASSFRDGQPQHF.

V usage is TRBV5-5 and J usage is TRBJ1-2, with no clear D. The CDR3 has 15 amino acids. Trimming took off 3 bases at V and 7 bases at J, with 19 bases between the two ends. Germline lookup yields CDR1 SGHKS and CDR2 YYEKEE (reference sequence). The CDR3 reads CASSYGNGGRLGYTF. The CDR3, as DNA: TGTGCCAGCAGCTACGGGAATGGAGGCCGTCTTGGCTACACCTTC.

The CDR3 region has the DNA TGTGCCAGCAGCCAGACGGGGACCAAAAACAATGAGCAGTTCTTC. As protein: CASSQTGTKNNEQFF. The chain employs TRBV7-2 and TRBJ2-1; D assignment may be TRBD1 or TRBD2 (5 bases each). The CDR3 is 15 amino acids. Germline CDR1 SGHTA, CDR2 FQGNSA. Between the trimmed V and J ends, which lost 5 bases and 5 bases, there was a span of 16 bases.

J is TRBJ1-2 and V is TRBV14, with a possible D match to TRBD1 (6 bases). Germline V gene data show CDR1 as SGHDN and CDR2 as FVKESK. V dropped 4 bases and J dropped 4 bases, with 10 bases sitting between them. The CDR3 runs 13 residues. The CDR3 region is CASSPDRIYGYTF. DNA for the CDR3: TGTGCCAGCAGCCCGGACAGAATCTATGGCTACACCTTC.

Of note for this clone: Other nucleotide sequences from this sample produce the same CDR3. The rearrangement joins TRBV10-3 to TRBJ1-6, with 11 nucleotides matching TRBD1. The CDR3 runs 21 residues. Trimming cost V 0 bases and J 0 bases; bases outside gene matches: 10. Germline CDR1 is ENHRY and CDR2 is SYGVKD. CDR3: CAISESYGTGGRSSYNSPLHF. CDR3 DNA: TGTGCCATCAGTGAGTCTTATGGGACAGGGGGTAGAAGCTCCTATAATTCACCCCTCCACTTT.

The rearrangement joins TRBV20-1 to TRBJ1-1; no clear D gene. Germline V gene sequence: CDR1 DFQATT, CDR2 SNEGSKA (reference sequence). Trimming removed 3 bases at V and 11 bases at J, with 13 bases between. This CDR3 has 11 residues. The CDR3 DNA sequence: TGCAGTGCTAGGGGAACCGGAGGGGCTTTCTTT. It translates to CSARGTGGAFF.

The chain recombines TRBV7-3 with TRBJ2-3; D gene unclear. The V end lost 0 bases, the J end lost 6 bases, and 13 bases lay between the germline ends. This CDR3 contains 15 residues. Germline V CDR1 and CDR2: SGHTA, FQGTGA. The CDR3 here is CASSLTSGPSDTQYF. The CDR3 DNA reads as TGTGCCAGCAGCTTAACGTCAGGCCCGAGTGATACGCAGTATTTT.

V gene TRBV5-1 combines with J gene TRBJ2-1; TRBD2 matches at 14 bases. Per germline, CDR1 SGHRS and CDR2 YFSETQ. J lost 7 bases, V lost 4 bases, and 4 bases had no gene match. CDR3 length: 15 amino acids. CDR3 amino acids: CASSPRTSGGNEQFF. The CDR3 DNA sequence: TGCGCCAGCAGCCCCCGGACTAGCGGGGGGAATGAGCAGTTCTTC.

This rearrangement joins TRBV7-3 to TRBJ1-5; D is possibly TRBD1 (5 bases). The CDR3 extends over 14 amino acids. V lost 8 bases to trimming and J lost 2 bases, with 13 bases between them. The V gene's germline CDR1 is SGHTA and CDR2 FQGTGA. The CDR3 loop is CASSPAGGNQPQHF. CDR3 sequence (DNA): TGTGCCAGCTCACCTGCGGGGGGCAATCAGCCCCAGCATTTT. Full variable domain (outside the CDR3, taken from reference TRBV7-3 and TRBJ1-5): GAGVSQTPSNKVTEKGKYVELRCDPISGHTALYWYRQSLGQGPEFLIYFQGTGAADDSGLPNDRFFAVRPEGSVSTLKIQRTERGDSAVYLCASSPAGGNQPQHFGDGTRLSIL.

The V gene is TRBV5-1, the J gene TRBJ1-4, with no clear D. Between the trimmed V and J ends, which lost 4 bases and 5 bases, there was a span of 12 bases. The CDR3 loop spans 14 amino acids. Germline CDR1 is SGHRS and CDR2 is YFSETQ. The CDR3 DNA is TGCGCCAGCAGCCTTTCGAGCTCGAATGAAAAACTGTTTTTT. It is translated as CASSLSSSNEKLFF.

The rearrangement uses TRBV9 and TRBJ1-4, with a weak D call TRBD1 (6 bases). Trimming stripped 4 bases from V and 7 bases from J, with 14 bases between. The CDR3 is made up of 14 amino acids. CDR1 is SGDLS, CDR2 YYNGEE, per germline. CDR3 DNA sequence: TGTGCCAGCAGCACTGGGGGGGCTGGTGAAAAACTGTTTTTT. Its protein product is CASSTGGAGEKLFF.

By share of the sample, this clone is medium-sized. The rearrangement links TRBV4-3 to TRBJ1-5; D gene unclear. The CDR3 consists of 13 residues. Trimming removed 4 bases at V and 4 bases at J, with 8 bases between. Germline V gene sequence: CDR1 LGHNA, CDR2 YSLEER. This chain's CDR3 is CASSPRINQPQHF. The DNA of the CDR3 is TGCGCCAGCAGCCCGCGGATTAATCAGCCCCAGCATTTT.

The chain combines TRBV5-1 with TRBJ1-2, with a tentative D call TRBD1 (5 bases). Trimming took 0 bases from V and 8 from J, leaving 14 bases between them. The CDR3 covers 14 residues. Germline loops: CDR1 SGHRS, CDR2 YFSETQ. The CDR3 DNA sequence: TGCGCCAGCAGCTTGGGCCCCACGGAGGGGGGCTACACCTTC. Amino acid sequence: CASSLGPTEGGYTF.

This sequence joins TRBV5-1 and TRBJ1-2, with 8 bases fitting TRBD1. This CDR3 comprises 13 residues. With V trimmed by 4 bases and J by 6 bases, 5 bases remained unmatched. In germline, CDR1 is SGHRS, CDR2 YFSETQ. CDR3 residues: CASSPGTGDGYTF. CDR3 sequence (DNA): TGCGCCAGCAGCCCCGGGACAGGCGATGGCTACACCTTC.

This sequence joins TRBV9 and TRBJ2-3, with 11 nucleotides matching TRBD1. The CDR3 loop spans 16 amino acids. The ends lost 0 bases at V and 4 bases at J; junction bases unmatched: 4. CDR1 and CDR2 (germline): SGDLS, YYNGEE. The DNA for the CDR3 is TGTGCCAGCAGCGTAGGCGGACAGGGGGCTTCAGATACGCAGTATTTT. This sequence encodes CASSVGGQGASDTQYF.

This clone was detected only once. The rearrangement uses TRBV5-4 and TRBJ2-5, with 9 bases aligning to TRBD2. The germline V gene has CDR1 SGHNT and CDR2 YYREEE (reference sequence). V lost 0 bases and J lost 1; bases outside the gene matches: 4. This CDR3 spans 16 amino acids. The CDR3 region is CASSLVASGIQETQYF. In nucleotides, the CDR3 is TGTGCCAGCAGCTTGGTGGCTAGCGGGATCCAAGAGACCCAGTACTTC.

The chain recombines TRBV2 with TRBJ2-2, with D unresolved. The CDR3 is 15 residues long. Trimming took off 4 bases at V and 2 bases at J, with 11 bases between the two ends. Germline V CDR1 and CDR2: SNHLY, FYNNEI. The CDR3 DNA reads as TGTGCCAGCAGTGTAGATGGAAAAAACACCGGGGAGCTGTTTTTT. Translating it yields CASSVDGKNTGELFF.

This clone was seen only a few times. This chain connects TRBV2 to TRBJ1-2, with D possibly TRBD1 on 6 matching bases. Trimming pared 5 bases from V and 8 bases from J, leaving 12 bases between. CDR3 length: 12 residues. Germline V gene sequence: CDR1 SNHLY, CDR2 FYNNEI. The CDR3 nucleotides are TGTGCCAGCAGTCCTCAGGGGCACGGCTACACCTTC. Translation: CASSPQGHGYTF.

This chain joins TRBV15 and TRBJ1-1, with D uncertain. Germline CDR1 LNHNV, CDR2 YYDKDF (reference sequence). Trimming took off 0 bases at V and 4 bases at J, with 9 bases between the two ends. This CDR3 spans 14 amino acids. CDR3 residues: CATSRDLKGTEAFF. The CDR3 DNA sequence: TGTGCCACCAGCAGAGATCTAAAGGGCACTGAAGCTTTCTTT.